This T cell receptor (beta chain) was sequenced in a study of blood T cell repertoires in COVID-19. Background on the study: Sites in the United States, Italy and Spain provided acute and convalescent COVID-19 samples. In each case, the material was cDNA or gDNA derived from T cells, B-cell-depleted T cells, or PBMCs.

Germline V gene lookup returns CDR1 SQVTM and CDR2 ANQGSEA. The CDR3 sequence is 14 residues long. V shed 7 bases and J 5 bases; nucleotides not matched to a gene: 8. Profiled with immunoSEQ multiplex PCR; TCRdb holds only in-frame clones, not every one. The table lists 190,000 or so clones, 87% of them singletons, with approximately 6.2% in the top ten. The chain combines TRBV29-1 with TRBJ2-5; 12 bases map to TRBD1. Sequencing was performed on peripheral blood. The clonotype originates from a man aged 55-75 years who had recovered from COVID-19. The CDR3 nucleotides read TGCAGCGCCGGTGGGACAGGGGGCGGGGAGACCCAGTACTTC. As protein: CSAGGTGGGETQYF.